This T cell receptor (beta chain) came from a study of T cell responses to AZD1222 COVID-19 vaccine. Only in-frame clones appear in the TCRdb table, and some are missing; sequencing was by immunoSEQ multiplex PCR. There are 100,000 to 150,000 clones in the sample; roughly nine tenths occur only once, and around 30% lies in the top ten. On this clone: Its antigen is undetermined.

Trimming took 4 bases from V and 3 from J; bases not matched to a gene: 1. Germline-derived CDR1 and CDR2 are LNHDA and SQIVND (reference sequence). The CDR3 contains 13 residues. Broader study findings: Epitopes outside B.1.351 and B.1.1.7 mutated regions reportedly drew nearly half of spike TCRs. With dominance at 160-218 and 743-854, vaccine-associated CD4 TCRs spanned spike.

The receptor was derived from an adult in good health. This chain uses TRBV19 with TRBJ1-1; 8 nucleotides match TRBD1. The sample was peripheral blood, taken on day 0 of AZD1222 vaccination. The CDR3 protein is CASSKGQDTEAFF. In nucleotides, the CDR3 is TGTGCCAGTAGTAAGGGACAGGACACTGAAGCTTTCTTT.